This TCR beta chain was profiled in a study of post-analysis software for immune sequencing data. Study-wide context: There were relapsing-remitting, secondary progressive and progressive-relapsing multiple sclerosis among the disease courses included.

Notes on the study in general: Patients with multiple sclerosis recorded significantly lower normalized Chao1 diversity than controls, the study found. Strong same-batch co-clustering of samples appeared with F measure clustering. Comparison of patients with controls showed 4 to 6 TRBV segments more frequent in patients, TRBV5-6, TRBV5-1 and TRBV20-1 among them.

The trim removed 6 bases at V and 5 bases at J, leaving 7 bases unmatched. Germline-derived CDR1 and CDR2 are ENHRY and SYGVKD. The length of the CDR3 is 14 residues. A remark on this clonotype: Its antigen is not known.

Unique molecular identifiers were present in the TCR beta cDNA libraries. Once about 0.95 to 10 million T cells were used, approximately 520,000 cDNA molecules resulted. Each CDR3 protein gets one entry after TCRdb re-called the PCR reads with MiXCR. Here the sample spans about 500,000 distinct CDR3 sequences, less than 45% being singletons. Sequenced input: blood. This TCR was recovered from a girl between 5 and 17 years old with multiple sclerosis. This chain connects TRBV10-3 to TRBJ1-1; the match to TRBD1 covers 9 bases. This CDR3 reads CAIRRDRERTEAFF. The CDR3, as DNA: TGTGCCATCAGGAGGGACAGGGAAAGAACTGAAGCTTTCTTT.